Listed below are T cell receptor beta chains from one sample, sequenced in a study of cytomegalovirus exposure and HLA in healthy donors. Using immunoSEQ multiplex PCR, the repertoire was profiled, and TCRdb retains in-frame clones only, with some absent. Of around 94,000 clones in the sample, over 60% were seen once. Input material: PBMCs. The source of these receptors is a woman in her 40s in good health and CMV-seropositive. CDR3s include the opening cysteine and the closing phenylalanine or tryptophan. The listing skips clone size in some rows; elsewhere it reads once, few, many or a size class.

j_call | clone_size | v_call | cdr3_aa
TRBJ2-7 | NA | TRBV29-1 | CSVVGSSYEQYF
TRBJ1-5 | NA | TRBV15 | CATSRDLVLAGNSNQPQHF
TRBJ1-3 | few | TRBV5-6 | CASSLTGTTTGNTIYF
TRBJ2-3 | NA | TRBV5-1 | CAGSTKLTSTDTQYF
TRBJ2-2 | NA | TRBV7-6 | CASSLAVAGATGELFF
TRBJ1-2 | NA | TRBV7-2 | CASSLEFRGTYGYTF
TRBJ2-1 | NA | TRBV5-4 | CASSRDQGSYNEQFF
TRBJ2-1 | NA | TRBV6-6 | CASSIVVHEQFF
TRBJ2-4 | NA | TRBV6-1 | CASEQGGTKNIQYF
TRBJ2-5 | NA | TRBV2 | CASSDPGGLGETQYF
TRBJ1-1 | NA | TRBV11-3 | CASSHYNTEAFF
TRBJ1-1 | NA | TRBV2 | CASGRQGGMNTEAFF
TRBJ2-7 | NA | TRBV2 | CASRRKDSSWYEQYF
TRBJ1-2 | NA | TRBV7-9 | CASSLVPLGANYGYTF
TRBJ2-1 | NA | TRBV7-9 | CASSDNIKTSGNSYNEQFF
TRBJ2-5 | once | TRBV2 | CASSGGRQETQYF
TRBJ2-2 | NA | TRBV5-1 | CASSLDPGQQANTGELFF
TRBJ1-2 | NA | TRBV5-6 | CASSLGTGTYGYTF
TRBJ2-7 | NA | TRBV6-5 | CASSRTSGSFNEQYF
TRBJ2-2 | NA | TRBV14 | CASSQQGPNTGELFF
TRBJ1-3 | NA | TRBV18 | CASSPQPMGGSGNTIYF
TRBJ2-7 | NA | TRBV2 | CASTASGQGGAEQYF
TRBJ2-1 | NA | TRBV7-2 | CASSLAAGTYNEQFF
TRBJ2-7 | NA | TRBV30 | CAWSGDSGSEQYF
TRBJ2-1 | NA | TRBV4-1 | CASSQDPLTSGRGNEQFF
TRBJ2-7 | NA | TRBV19 | CASSIFQGSYEQYF
TRBJ1-2 | NA | TRBV19 | CASSIQGAINGYTF
TRBJ1-1 | NA | TRBV19 | CASSPSGNTEAFF
TRBJ1-2 | NA | TRBV19 | CASSIATGPNYGYTF
TRBJ2-1 | once | TRBV9 | CASSGLATGNEQFF
TRBJ2-2 | few | TRBV7-6 | CASSLTLAGGNTGELFF
TRBJ1-1 | NA | TRBV9 | CASSGDRGRSGHTEAFF
TRBJ2-3 | NA | TRBV4-3 | CASSRGGDTQYF
TRBJ2-7 | NA | TRBV7-6 | CASSPTPGVANEQYF
TRBJ2-3 | once | TRBV6-6 | CASTPRPDTQYF
TRBJ2-1 | NA | TRBV7-2 | CASSLTSGSKNEQFF
TRBJ2-1 | NA | TRBV9 | CASSVKGGRSGSYNEQFF
TRBJ1-4 | NA | TRBV6-6 | CASRPNVRARSEKLFF
TRBJ1-6 | NA | TRBV5-1 | CASSTGQGKDSPLHF
TRBJ2-6 | few | TRBV5-6 | CASSFGQSSGANVLTF
TRBJ2-7 | NA | TRBV29-1 | CSVEDRLAQTYEQYF
TRBJ1-1 | NA | TRBV7-3 | CASSLIGVNTEAFF
TRBJ2-7 | NA | TRBV7-8 | CASSYHRTSAGQYEQYF
TRBJ2-3 | NA | TRBV6-4 | CASSSEGAGADTQYF
TRBJ2-1 | few | TRBV7-8 | CASSSHLREVNEQFF
TRBJ1-1 | NA | TRBV7-9 | CASSPSLNTEAFF
TRBJ2-2 | NA | TRBV30 | CAWQGTGELFF
TRBJ2-1 | NA | TRBV7-8 | CASSSGLAGHSYNEQFF
TRBJ1-2 | NA | TRBV27 | CASSPIYGGYTF
TRBJ2-7 | NA | TRBV7-2 | CASSQLAGEKSYEQYF
NA | NA | TRBV2 | CASSEARRVGEQYF
TRBJ2-3 | NA | TRBV9 | CASSGRTLAVSGNTQYF
TRBJ2-7 | once | TRBV7-2 | CASSLGVSGPIEQYF
TRBJ2-1 | NA | TRBV11-3 | CASSPGRDNSYNEQFF
TRBJ1-2 | NA | TRBV7-2 | CASSPARDYGYTF
TRBJ2-3 | NA | TRBV5-4 | CASSLANGAGGTDTQYF
TRBJ2-5 | NA | TRBV29-1 | CSVEPGQETQYF
TRBJ1-6 | NA | TRBV7-2 | CASSSDGQGDSPLHF
TRBJ2-6 | few | TRBV29-1 | CSVVGGSGANVLTF